The 21 T cell receptor beta chains below were found in one sample sequenced in a study of CD8+CD57+ T cells in acquired aplastic anemia. By flow cytometry, patients selected for sequencing had shown an expansion of CD8+CD57+ cells. TCR beta VDJ combinations and CDR3 sequences were profiled from genomic DNA. TCRdb re-called the reads through MiXCR, storing one row per CDR3 protein. Counted here are hundreds of thousands of distinct CDR3 sequences, roughly 80% occurring once; the ten biggest clones make up approximately 42%. The source material was sorted CD4+, CD8+, or CD8+CD57+ T cells (not recorded which) from PBMCs. The receptors originated from a human donor with aplastic anemia.

Regarding this clonotype: The junction differs from germline at one of its ends, possibly a read error. This chain uses TRBV7-9 with TRBJ2-1; TRBD2 matches 8 bases. The CDR3 runs to 16 residues. CDR1 and CDR2 from the germline V gene are SEHNR and FQNEAQ (reference sequence). The CDR3 here is CACSVQRCGGSDEQFF. The CDR3 bases are TGTGCCTGCAGCGTACAAAGGTGCGGGGGGAGCGATGAGCAGTTCTTC. Based on the CDR3 plus reference TRBV7-9 and TRBJ2-1, the full variable domain is DTGVSQNPRHKITKRGQNVTFRCDPISEHNRLYWYRQTLGQGPEFLTYFQNEAQLEKSRLLSDRFSAERPKGSFSTLEIQRTEQGDSAMYLCACSVQRCGGSDEQFFGPGTRLTVL.

This clonotype has just a few counts. The chain uses TRBV19 and TRBJ2-3; D perhaps matches TRBD2 (5 bases). Trimming left V 7 bases short and J 3 bases short, with 17 bases between. The CDR3 has 15 amino acids. Per the germline V gene, CDR1 is LNHDA and CDR2 is SQIVND (reference sequence). The chain's CDR3 is CASTQTGISTDTQYF. The CDR3 DNA sequence: TGTGCCAGTACACAGACGGGGATCAGTACAGATACGCAGTATTTT.

Regarding this clonotype: At one end the junction does not follow the germline gene, possibly because of a read error. J is TRBJ2-7 and V is TRBV5-1; the D gene is possibly TRBD2 (7 bases). This CDR3 comprises 15 residues. Germline CDR1 and CDR2: SGHRS and YFSETQ. The CDR3, as DNA: TGTGCCAGCAGCTCTGGGGGGGGCGGCCCCCACGAGCAGTACTTC. Translating gives CASSSGGGGPHEQYF.

This sequence joins TRBV5-1 and TRBJ2-7; D unresolved. Trimming shortened V by 0 bases and J by 9 bases, and 7 bases separated the two germline ends. Looked up from germline, CDR1 is SGHRS and CDR2 is YFSETQ. This CDR3 has 11 amino acids. CDR3 nucleotides: TGCGCCAGCAGCTTGGAGGGCGGGCAGTACTTC. It specifies CASSLEGGQYF.

Of note for this clonotype: The DNA is left out, because the CDR3 cannot be placed on it with certainty; the CDR3 is given as TCRdb lists it. The gene calls are TRBV7-8 and TRBJ2-7; the D call in the table, TRBD1, was not verified against the DNA. Inclusive of both ends, the CDR3 amounts to 13 amino acids. CDR1 and CDR2 (germline): SGHVS, FQNEAQ. CDR3 loop: CASSFGGGAETHF.

On this clonotype itself: In this CDR3 the conserved last residue, phenylalanine or tryptophan, is missing, so a read error is likely. The DNA is left out, because the CDR3 cannot be placed on it with certainty; the CDR3 is given as TCRdb lists it. The chain couples TRBV7-3 to TRBJ2-3; the tabulated D call, TRBD1, remains unverified against the DNA. The CDR3 length is 13 residues, termini included. CDR1 SGHTA and CDR2 FQGTGA come from the germline V gene. CDR3 region: CASRASGTWGEYH.

V is TRBV6-1 and J is TRBJ2-3, with a weak D call TRBD2 (6 bases). The CDR3 has 15 amino acids. From germline, CDR1 is MNHNS and CDR2 SASEGT. Deletions cut 7 bases from V and 2 bases from J, with 16 bases between. CDR3 loop: CASIQYRDSTDTQYF. In DNA form, the CDR3 reads TGTGCCAGCATCCAATACCGGGACTCCACAGATACGCAGTATTTT.

Comment on this clonotype: The conserved phenylalanine or tryptophan normally closing the CDR3 is absent here, so this likely arose from a read error. The DNA is omitted, as the CDR3 cannot be located on it reliably, and the CDR3 follows TCRdb's listing. J is TRBJ2-1 and V is TRBV7-8; no check of the table's D call, TRBD2, against the DNA was made. Germline V gene lookup returns CDR1 SGHVS and CDR2 FQNEAQ. The CDR3 contains 13 residues when both ends are counted. The CDR3 here is CASSLAGVPDPLY.

A remark on this clonotype: Because the CDR3's place on the DNA is in doubt, the DNA is left out and the CDR3 is given as listed by TCRdb. The rearrangement uses TRBV7-9 and TRBJ2-6; the table's D gene call, TRBD1, was not cross checked with the DNA. CDR1 and CDR2 (germline): SEHNR, FQNEAQ (reference sequence). The CDR3 totals 17 residues, both ends included. This chain's CDR3 is CASSLVPGALFFGVLTF.

Comment on this clonotype: The conserved phenylalanine or tryptophan is not found at the CDR3 terminus, so this likely reflects a read error. The DNA is omitted, as the CDR3 cannot be located on it reliably, and the CDR3 follows TCRdb's listing. V gene TRBV7-4 combines with J gene TRBJ2-1; the listed D gene, TRBD1, was not tested against the DNA. Germline V gene sequence: CDR1 SGHVT, CDR2 SQSDAQ. The CDR3 is 13 residues long, counting both termini. The CDR3 loop reads CASSVGGIRTDFL.

The V and J genes are TRBV20-1 and TRBJ1-5; no reliable D call. The CDR3 sequence is 15 residues long. The V end lost 0 bases, the J end lost 3 bases, and 12 bases lay between the germline ends. Germline lookup yields CDR1 DFQATT and CDR2 SNEGSKA (reference sequence). CDR3 amino acids: CSARDSVMVNQPQHF. In DNA form, the CDR3 reads TGCAGTGCTAGAGACTCCGTTATGGTCAATCAGCCCCAGCATTTT.

This clonotype was counted a few times. The rearrangement links TRBV7-2 to TRBJ2-3, with TRBD2 identical over 8 bases. The CDR3 totals 14 residues. Germline CDR1 and CDR2: SGHTA and FQGNSA. Germline trimming cut 3 bases from V and 14 bases from J; bases unmatched to any gene: 13. This chain's CDR3 is CASSLAGGPDKGYF. In DNA form, the CDR3 reads TGTGCCAGCAGCTTGGCGGGAGGTCCCGATAAGGGGTATTTT.

Regarding this clonotype: At one end the junction does not follow the germline gene, possibly because of a read error. The genes are TRBV19 and TRBJ2-1; 9 bases map to TRBD2. Germline V gene sequence: CDR1 LNHDA, CDR2 SQIVND (reference sequence). The CDR3 loop spans 14 amino acids. CDR3 coding DNA: TGTGCCAGTAGTATGGCGGGGGGGCTAGGTGAGCAGTTTTTC. Translated, it gives CASSMAGGLGEQFF. The whole variable domain, filled in from reference TRBV19 and TRBJ2-1, reads DGGITQSPKYLFRKEGQNVTLSCEQNLNHDAMYWYRQDPGQGLRLIYYSQIVNDFQKGDIAEGYSVSREKKESFPLTVTSAQKNPTAFYLCASSMAGGLGEQFFGPGTRLTVL.

This clonotype was seen once. The DNA is omitted, as the CDR3 cannot be located on it reliably, and the CDR3 follows TCRdb's listing. The rearrangement uses TRBV9 and TRBJ2-7. Both ends counted, the CDR3 spans 13 residues. Looked up from germline, CDR1 is SGDLS and CDR2 is YYNGEE. CDR3 residues: CASSEGSVTQYFV.

This clonotype occurred a few times. CDR3 nucleotides: TGTGCCAGCAGCCGTGAACAGGGGGACGAGCAGTACTTC. Amino acids: CASSREQGDEQYF. The chain employs TRBV7-2 and TRBJ2-7, with 8 bases that match TRBD1. Germline V CDR1 and CDR2: SGHTA, FQGNSA. After removal of 5 bases from V and 5 bases from J, the junction contained 5 bases not matched to a gene. The CDR3 is made up of 13 amino acids. The complete variable domain, with remaining parts taken from reference TRBV7-2 and TRBJ2-7, reads GAGVSQSPSNKVTEKGKDVELRCDPISGHTALYWYRQSLGQGLEFLIYFQGNSAPDKSGLPSDRFSAERTGGSVSTLTIQRTQQEDSAVYLCASSREQGDEQYFGPGTRLTVT.

To note about this clonotype: At one end, the junction sequence differs from germline, possibly due to a read error. J is TRBJ2-5 and V is TRBV7-2, with 7 positions matching TRBD2. Germline-derived CDR1 and CDR2 are SGHTA and FQGNSA. The CDR3 contains 16 residues. CDR3 residues: CASSLAEGQYPENQYF. The DNA for the CDR3 is TGTGCCAGCAGCCTAGCGGAAGGTCAGTACCCAGAGAACCAGTACTTC.

This sequence joins TRBV9 and TRBJ2-1, with D unresolved. The CDR3 covers 13 residues. Between the trimmed V and J ends, which lost 4 bases and 16 bases, there was a span of 21 bases. Germline CDR1 reads SGDLS; CDR2 reads YYNGEE. Here the CDR3 DNA reads TGTGCCAGCAGCTCAGCTGTTAACGGTGAACACTTCTTC. It translates to CASSSAVNGEHFF.

In the case of this clonotype: The junction departs from the called germline gene at one end, perhaps through a read error. V and J are TRBV7-8 and TRBJ2-7; D gene unclear. This CDR3 has 15 amino acids. Germline CDR1 SGHVS, CDR2 FQNEAQ. The CDR3 DNA follows: TGCGCCAGCAGCTTTGTTCCAACCAGCTCCTACGAGCAGTACTTC. Translation: CASSFVPTSSYEQYF.

This chain joins TRBV7-6 and TRBJ2-5; TRBD2 matches at 9 bases. CDR3 length: 16 residues. Per germline, CDR1 SGHVS and CDR2 FNYEAQ. J lost 11 bases, V lost 3 bases, and 16 bases had no gene match. The CDR3 coding sequence is TGTGCCAGCAGCTTGCAAAGCAGCGGGGGGAGCGATGAGCAGTACTTC. Residues: CASSLQSSGGSDEQYF. The entire variable domain, with the rest obtained from reference TRBV7-6 and TRBJ2-5, is as follows: GAGVSQSPRYKVTKRGQDVALRCDPISGHVSLYWYRQALGQGPEFLTYFNYEAQQDKSGLPNDRFSAERPEGSISTLTIQRTEQRDSAMYRCASSLQSSGGSDEQYFGPGTRLLVL.

The V gene is TRBV9, the J gene TRBJ1-2; D is uncertain. The germline V and J ends were trimmed by 4 bases and 3 bases, with 19 bases remaining between them. This CDR3 comprises 16 residues. The germline V gene encodes CDR1 SGDLS and CDR2 YYNGEE. For the CDR3, the DNA is TGTGCCAGCAGCTCAGGTTCCAGTAGCCTGGACTATGGCTACACCTTC. Amino acid sequence: CASSSGSSSLDYGYTF.

This clonotype came up a few times. This chain uses TRBV27 with TRBJ1-6; D remains unclear. The CDR3 covers 12 residues. Trimming cost V 2 bases and J 9 bases, with 5 bases left between them. Germline CDR1 reads MNHEY; CDR2 reads SMNVEV (reference sequence). CDR3 amino acids: CASSLEGSPLHF. The CDR3 DNA sequence: TGTGCCAGCAGTTTAGAGGGTTCACCCCTCCACTTT.